This is a list of T cell receptor beta chains from one sample in a study of blood T cell repertoires in COVID-19. Assay: immunoSEQ multiplex PCR; the TCRdb copy retains only in-frame clones and omits some. Of 55,000 to 85,000 clones detected, around four fifths appear once; the ten largest clones hold approximately 20%. What was sequenced was peripheral blood. The origin of the receptors is a man between 60 and 75 years old with acute or convalescent COVID-19. Both conserved end residues are part of each CDR3. The order of the fields is CDR3 DNA, CDR3 protein, D gene, J gene, clone size, V gene. A D gene is named only where the DNA matches it firmly. Not all rows give a size; the values are once, few, many and, for expanded clones, a class.

TGTGCCAGCAGCCCGGACAGGGCGGAAGAGACCCAGTACTTC CASSPDRAEETQYF TRBD1 TRBJ2-5 . TRBV5-4
TGCGCCAGCAGTGATGCAGGAACCGGGGGAGAGACCCAGTACTTC CASSDAGTGGETQYF . TRBJ2-5 few TRBV10-2
TGTGCCAGTAGTAATACACAGGGGAGTAAAAACACCGGGGAGCTGTTTTTT CASSNTQGSKNTGELFF TRBD1 TRBJ2-2 . TRBV19
TGTGCCAGCAGCAATCATCCCGGGACACCCGACACAAATAGCAATCAGCCCCAGCATTTT CASSNHPGTPDTNSNQPQHF . TRBJ1-5 . TRBV21-1
TGTGCCAGCAGCTTAGGAGGAACAGGGGTGAACACTGAAGCTTTCTTT CASSLGGTGVNTEAFF TRBD1 TRBJ1-1 . TRBV7-8
TGTGCCAGCAGCCCCCGGACTAGCGGGAGTGGCGAGCAGTACTTC CASSPRTSGSGEQYF TRBD2 TRBJ2-7 . TRBV7-9
TGTGCCAGCAGCTTATCAATCTCTGGAAACACCATATATTTT CASSLSISGNTIYF . TRBJ1-3 many TRBV11-1
TGTGCCAGCAGCTTAACGGGGGCAGGATCGAGCTCCTACGAGCAGTACTTC CASSLTGAGSSSYEQYF . TRBJ2-7 . TRBV7-3
TGTGCCAGCAGTTACTGGGGGGGCAATCAGCCCCAGCATTTT CASSYWGGNQPQHF . TRBJ1-5 few TRBV6-2/TRBV6-3
TGTGCCAGCAGTGACAGGTCTAGCAATCAGCCCCAGCATTTT CASSDRSSNQPQHF . TRBJ1-5 medium-sized TRBV2
TGTGCCAGCAGCTCCTACAGGGGGCCCTCCCAAAACTATGGCTACACCTTC CASSSYRGPSQNYGYTF TRBD1 TRBJ1-2 . TRBV5-6
TGTGCCACCAGTGACCCTGTTAAGGAAAAGACAGGGCTTGGAGAGACCCAGTACTTC CATSDPVKEKTGLGETQYF TRBD1 TRBJ2-5 once TRBV24-1
TGTGCCAGCAGCGTGCACAGGGGGTATGAGCAGTTCTTC CASSVHRGYEQFF TRBD1 TRBJ2-1 . TRBV7-3
TGTGCCAGCAGCCAAGGGGCGTTAGGGGAGGGGGTTCAGCAGTTCTTC CASSQGALGEGVQQFF . TRBJ2-1 . TRBV4-2
TGTGCCACCAGTGATTTGACAGGGGGGGTGGATACGCAGTATTTT CATSDLTGGVDTQYF . TRBJ2-3 . TRBV24-1
TGTGCCAGCAGCTCCAGGGGGGCGGGGGGGGACAATGAGCAGTTCTTC CASSSRGAGGDNEQFF TRBD2 TRBJ2-1 . TRBV11-3
TGTGCCAGCAGCCAAATAGGACGGGAAGATACGCAGTATTTT CASSQIGREDTQYF . TRBJ2-3 . TRBV3-1/TRBV3-2
TGTGCCAGCAGTAACGACGACACTAGCATTGGTGAGCAGTTCTTC CASSNDDTSIGEQFF . TRBJ2-1 . TRBV5-6
TGTGCCAGCTCACGGGGGACTAGCGGGACCGGGGAGCTGTTTTTT CASSRGTSGTGELFF TRBD2 TRBJ2-2 few TRBV18
TGTGCCTGGAGTGTAAGTACTAGCGGGGGGGCCACCAAAAACATTCAGTACTTC CAWSVSTSGGATKNIQYF TRBD2 TRBJ2-4 . TRBV30
TGTGCCAGCAGTGAGGACACCCTCTACGAGCAGTACTTC CASSEDTLYEQYF . TRBJ2-7 few TRBV7-8
TGTGCCAGCAGCCACCTGACAGCCTCTAGCACAGATACGCAGTATTTT CASSHLTASSTDTQYF . TRBJ2-3 . TRBV3-1/TRBV3-2
TGTGCCAGCAGCCAAGATTATCGGAACACTGAAGCTTTCTTT CASSQDYRNTEAFF . TRBJ1-1 . TRBV3-1/TRBV3-2
TGTGCCAGCAGCCCCAACCCGACTAGCGGAGCCTACGAGCAGTACTTC CASSPNPTSGAYEQYF TRBD2 TRBJ2-7 . TRBV7-8
TGTGCCAGCAGCTCGAGGCGGGGAACTAGCACAGATACGCAGTATTTT CASSSRRGTSTDTQYF . TRBJ2-3 . TRBV5-8
TGTGCCAGCAGTGAATTCAGTCTTACAGATACGCAGTATTTT CASSEFSLTDTQYF . TRBJ2-3 many TRBV25-1
TGTGCCTGGAGGCCCCGGAGGGGGACAGTCTCTGGGGCCAACGTCCTGACTTTC CAWRPRRGTVSGANVLTF . TRBJ2-6 . TRBV30
TGTGCCAGCAGACCGGACAGTTTAGATACGCAGTATTTT CASRPDSLDTQYF . TRBJ2-3 . TRBV12-3/TRBV12-4
TGTGCCACCAGTGGGGACAGCGCCTCTGAAGCTTTCTTT CATSGDSASEAFF TRBD1 TRBJ1-1 . TRBV24-1
TGTGCCAGCAGCGTAGGCACGGGGGGTGTTTATGGCTACACCTTC CASSVGTGGVYGYTF . TRBJ1-2 . TRBV9
TGTGCCAGCAGTTCTACGAACAGGGGGACCGGGGAGCTGTTTTTT CASSSTNRGTGELFF TRBD1 TRBJ2-2 . TRBV6-5
TGTGCCAGCAGCCAAAACTTTGATACGCAGTATTTT CASSQNFDTQYF . TRBJ2-3 . TRBV14
TGTGCCAGCAGCATTGGGACAGGGAGTAATGAGCAGTTCTTC CASSIGTGSNEQFF TRBD1 TRBJ2-1 . TRBV7-3
TGTGCCAGCTCACCAATGGCTAGCGGAGCCTTGCAAGAGACCCAGTACTTC CASSPMASGALQETQYF TRBD2 TRBJ2-5 once TRBV18
TGCGCCAGCAGCCAGCTGGGCGGGGGCACAGATACGCAGTATTTT CASSQLGGGTDTQYF . TRBJ2-3 . TRBV4-1
TGTGCCAGCAGCTTGACGGGACAGGGTGACGAAAAACTGTTTTTT CASSLTGQGDEKLFF TRBD1 TRBJ1-4 . TRBV5-5
TGCGCCAGCAGCTTGGCCCGACTAGCGGGGGGGGGCTCCTACAATGAGCAGTTCTTC CASSLARLAGGGSYNEQFF TRBD2 TRBJ2-1 . TRBV5-1
TGTGCCAGCAGTGAATCGAATTATGAGACTGAAGCTTTCTTT CASSESNYETEAFF . TRBJ1-1 . TRBV2
TGCGCCAGCTCGGACGAGCGGGACGAGGAGACCCAGTACTTC CASSDERDEETQYF TRBD2 TRBJ2-5 . TRBV5-1
TGTGCCAGCAGCCAAGAGGGGAGGGACTGGAACTACGAGCAGTACTTC CASSQEGRDWNYEQYF TRBD2 TRBJ2-7 . TRBV3-1/TRBV3-2
TGTGCCAGCAGCTTAGTGGAGTCCCAGTACTTC CASSLVESQYF . TRBJ2-5 few TRBV7-9
TGTGCCAGCAGTTGGGGCGGGATCTACAATGAGCAGTTCTTC CASSWGGIYNEQFF . TRBJ2-1 . TRBV27
TGTGCCAGCAGTCTCACCCAGGACAGGGCAGGGTACACCTTC CASSLTQDRAGYTF TRBD1 TRBJ1-2 . TRBV27
TGCGCCAGCAGTCATACCCCCCCTATCTCGTTGCGGGCCTCCCCCCTCGAGCAGTACTTC CASSHTPPISLRASPLEQYF . TRBJ2-7 . TRBV23-1
TGTGCCAGCAGCGCACAGGGGACCCGGAACACTGAAGCTTTCTTT CASSAQGTRNTEAFF TRBD1 TRBJ1-1 . TRBV3-1/TRBV3-2
TGTGCCAGCAGTTTCGGGTCGGAGGGGGAAAAACTGTTTTTT CASSFGSEGEKLFF . TRBJ1-4 once TRBV7-9
TGTGCCAGTAGTATTCAGGGGGCAAGAGATACGCAGTATTTT CASSIQGARDTQYF TRBD1 TRBJ2-3 . TRBV19